In its sample, the clone carrying this TCR beta chain was seen a few times. The antigen remains unidentified. The data derive from a study of blood T cells in healthy people across ages. Trimming took off 2 bases at V and 7 bases at J, with 16 bases between the two ends. In germline, CDR1 is SGHRS, CDR2 YFSETQ. There are 15 residues in the CDR3. Study-wide results and limits: Estimated diversity that came from one million T cells was considered an underestimate. There were more naive CD4+ cells and higher diversity in long-lived donors than in aged donors.

The use of a sample-barcoded 5' primer and a J-beta primer mix characterized a second PCR of about 6 to 11 cycles. All cDNA molecules were each tagged by a template-switch adaptor with 12 random nucleotides. One entry per CDR3 protein, called by TCRdb with MiXCR from the 5' RACE reads. Seen here are fewer than 1.5 million distinct CDR3 sequences, around 42% observed once, and the top ten hold 6.5% to 10%. This chain links TRBV5-1 with TRBJ2-1; tentatively, D is TRBD1 (6 bases). The origin of this receptor is a young woman in good health. Sequenced input: blood. The CDR3 reads CASSFGTLVENEQFF. In DNA form, the CDR3 reads TGCGCCAGCAGCTTTGGGACACTTGTGGAGAATGAGCAGTTCTTC. Combining the CDR3 with reference TRBV5-1 and TRBJ2-1 gives the whole variable domain KAGVTQTPRYLIKTRGQQVTLSCSPISGHRSVSWYQQTPGQGLQFLFEYFSETQRNKGNFPGRFSGRQFSNSRSEMNVSTLELGDSALYLCASSFGTLVENEQFFGPGTRLTVL.